The 30 T cell receptor beta chains reported below all come from one sample, sequenced in a study of CD8+ T cells in alopecia areata (dated by TCRdb to between 2017 and 2018). The method was the immunoSEQ multiplex PCR assay. RNA was extracted from all samples and reverse transcribed into cDNA as template for TCR sequencing. TCRdb stores this immuneACCESS table with in-frame sequences only. Part of the clones is absent; in the studies checked, under half of the shortfall reflects unresolved V genes, and no reason is known for the rest. This sample holds under 350,000 clones; about three fifths were observed only once. The biggest ten clones account for under 2% of the sample. Explained via the paper, the time point label denotes: less than 25 weeks on oral tofacitinib. Taken with the paper, the label for treatment or condition translates to: oral pan-JAK inhibitor, 5-10 mg twice daily. The input for sequencing was CD4+ T cells sorted from blood, taken at week 24, from a patient treated with tofacitinib. The source of these receptors is a human donor with alopecia areata.

The V gene is TRBV5-1, the J gene TRBJ2-3, with 8 bases that match TRBD2. The CDR3 loop spans 14 amino acids. Germline values: CDR1 SGHRS, CDR2 YFSETQ. The J segment lost 1 base and the V segment lost 8 bases, leaving 6 bases of the junction unmatched. This CDR3 reads CASTSGGGTDTQYF. DNA for the CDR3: TGCGCCAGTACAAGCGGGGGCGGCACAGATACGCAGTATTTT.

The chain recombines TRBV30 with TRBJ2-2; TRBD1 or TRBD2 may be the D gene (5 bases each). Germline lookup yields CDR1 GTSNPN and CDR2 SVGIG (reference sequence). V lost 4 bases and J 5 bases, leaving 14 bases between the germline ends. This CDR3 is built from 14 residues. The CDR3 sequence is CAWIRRGETGELFF. In DNA form, the CDR3 reads TGTGCCTGGATACGAAGAGGGGAAACCGGGGAGCTGTTTTTT. Based on the CDR3 plus reference TRBV30 and TRBJ2-2, the full variable domain is SQTIHQWPATLVQPVGSPLSLECTVEGTSNPNLYWYRQAAGRGLQLLFYSVGIGQISSEVPQNLSASRPQDRQFILSSKKLLLSDSGFYLCAWIRRGETGELFFGEGSRLTVL.

V gene TRBV30 combines with J gene TRBJ2-2; 11 bases are a match to TRBD2. Germline V lookup: CDR1 GTSNPN, CDR2 SVGIG (reference sequence). This CDR3 spans 15 amino acids. Trimming took 8 bases from V and 2 from J; bases not matched to a gene: 7. This CDR3 is CARRLAGTNTGELFF. The CDR3 nucleotides read TGTGCCCGCCGACTAGCGGGGACAAACACCGGGGAGCTGTTTTTT.

This rearrangement joins TRBV29-1 to TRBJ1-3, with 7 bases matching TRBD1. The CDR3 has 11 amino acids. V lost 3 bases to trimming and J lost 10 bases; unmatched junction nucleotides: 3. Germline-derived CDR1 and CDR2 are SQVTM and ANQGSEA. The CDR3 DNA follows: TGCAGCGTTGATAAGGGGGCAACCATATATTTT. Its translation is CSVDKGATIYF. Variable domain in full (rest from reference TRBV29-1 and TRBJ1-3): SAVISQKPSRDICQRGTSLTIQCQVDSQVTMMFWYRQQPGQSLTLIATANQGSEATYESGFVIDKFPISRPNLTFSTLTVSNMSPEDSSIYLCSVDKGATIYFGEGSWLTVV.

The chain couples TRBV12-5 to TRBJ2-7; D gene ambiguous. Germline-derived CDR1 and CDR2 are LGHNT and FRNRAP. V was trimmed by 6 bases and J by 3 bases, leaving 12 bases between them. The CDR3 is 13 amino acids. The CDR3 loop is CASGPSSIYEQYF. CDR3 nucleotide sequence: TGTGCTAGTGGCCCTTCCTCAATCTACGAGCAGTACTTC.

This clone was detected a few times. The chain joins TRBV29-1 to TRBJ2-5; D possibly corresponds to TRBD1 (6 bases). The V end lost 6 bases, the J end lost 4 bases, and 18 bases lay between the germline ends. The CDR3 is made up of 14 amino acids. CDR1 is SQVTM and CDR2 is ANQGSEA in the germline V gene. The CDR3 bases are TGCAGCGTCCTGAGGGGACAAGCATCAGAGACCCAGTACTTC. Translation gives CSVLRGQASETQYF.

Only one count was recorded for this clone. The chain recombines TRBV30 with TRBJ1-1; the D gene is possibly TRBD1 (6 bases). This CDR3 contains 15 residues. The germline V and J ends were trimmed by 2 bases and 5 bases, with 18 bases remaining between them. Germline V lookup: CDR1 GTSNPN, CDR2 SVGIG (reference sequence). As DNA, the CDR3 is TGTGCCTGGAGTAGGGGTGGGGGCCGCCGAACTGAAGCTTTCTTT. Translating it yields CAWSRGGGRRTEAFF.

This rearrangement joins TRBV5-5 to TRBJ2-3; D uncertain. This CDR3 is built from 14 residues. V gave up 0 bases and J gave up 0 bases, with 5 bases separating them. Germline assignment: CDR1 SGHKS and CDR2 YYEKEE (reference sequence). Here the CDR3 DNA reads TGTGCCAGCAGCTTGGGCAGAAGCACAGATACGCAGTATTTT. As protein: CASSLGRSTDTQYF.

The rearrangement links TRBV7-3 to TRBJ2-6; no definite D call. Germline loops: CDR1 SGHTA, CDR2 FQGTGA. The V gene lost 3 bases and the J gene lost 0 bases, with 3 bases spanning the gap. The CDR3 spans 14 residues. The CDR3 DNA is TGTGCCAGCAGCTTTGGCTCTGGGGCCAACGTCCTGACTTTC. Translating it yields CASSFGSGANVLTF.

V gene TRBV5-1 combines with J gene TRBJ2-1; 12 bases line up with TRBD2. The CDR3 is 16 residues long. Unmatched junction bases numbered 6, after V lost 4 bases and J lost 4 bases. CDR1 is SGHRS, CDR2 YFSETQ, per germline. The CDR3 DNA is TGCGCCAGCAGCGCGACTAGCGGGGGAACGTACAATGAGCAGTTCTTC. Protein sequence: CASSATSGGTYNEQFF.

The V call is TRBV28, the J call TRBJ2-7; D is perhaps TRBD1 (6 bases). This CDR3 has 15 residues. The germline gives CDR1 MDHEN, CDR2 SYDVKM. Trimming left V 2 bases short and J 3 bases short, with 14 bases between. DNA of the CDR3: TGTGCCAGCAGTTTAGGGGCAGGGGTGTTCTACGAGCAGTACTTC. This gives the protein CASSLGAGVFYEQYF.

The chain employs TRBV30 and TRBJ1-2, with 7 positions matching TRBD1. The CDR3 is 16 amino acids. With 3 bases clipped from V and 2 bases from J, the junction kept 12 bases outside the gene matches. Per the germline V gene, CDR1 is GTSNPN and CDR2 is SVGIG (reference sequence). CDR3: CAWRPTGVVSNYGYTF. The CDR3, as DNA: TGTGCCTGGAGACCAACAGGGGTCGTTTCGAACTATGGCTACACCTTC.

The gene calls are TRBV6-1 and TRBJ1-4; 7 positions match TRBD1. CDR1 MNHNS and CDR2 SASEGT come from the germline V gene. This CDR3 has 14 amino acids. The V and J ends lost 6 bases and 8 bases, in that order; junction bases with no gene match: 9. This chain's CDR3 is CASRTGTVGEKLFF. The CDR3 coding sequence is TGTGCCAGCAGGACCGGGACAGTAGGGGAAAAACTGTTTTTT.

This clone has just a few counts. The rearrangement joins TRBV27 to TRBJ2-7; the match to TRBD1 covers 9 bases. CDR1 and CDR2 (germline): MNHEY, SMNVEV (reference sequence). V trimming: 5 bases; J trimming: 0 bases; junction bases outside the gene matches: 5. This CDR3 region has 15 residues. CDR3 in amino acids: CASSLKTGGSYEQYF. In nucleotides, the CDR3 is TGTGCCAGCAGTCTAAAGACAGGGGGCTCCTACGAGCAGTACTTC.

This chain joins TRBV30 and TRBJ1-1; D not resolved. The CDR3 is 13 residues long. CDR1 is GTSNPN and CDR2 is SVGIG in the germline V gene (reference sequence). V lost 5 bases to trimming and J lost 2 bases, with 12 bases between them. The CDR3 coding sequence is TGTGCCTGGGCGAGATACGGAAACACTGAAGCTTTCTTT. It translates to CAWARYGNTEAFF.

V gene TRBV5-4 combines with J gene TRBJ2-2; D remains unclear. The CDR3 totals 14 residues. V dropped 0 bases and J dropped 7 bases, with 10 bases sitting between them. Germline V gives CDR1 SGHNT, CDR2 YYREEE (reference sequence). Here the CDR3 reads CASSLAGYGGELFF. CDR3 sequence (DNA): TGTGCCAGCAGCTTGGCCGGATATGGCGGGGAGCTGTTTTTT.

CDR3 coding DNA: TGTGCCAGCAGCTTAGACAAAGGGGGAGTGGAGACCCAGTACTTC. Translated, it gives CASSLDKGGVETQYF. The chain is built from TRBV7-9 and TRBJ2-5, with TRBD1 as a possible D gene (6 bases). Trimming stripped 1 base from V and 5 bases from J, with 14 bases between. This CDR3 contains 15 residues. Germline-derived CDR1 and CDR2 are SEHNR and FQNEAQ (reference sequence).

The chain links TRBV6-5 to TRBJ2-5, with 7 bases identical to TRBD2. J was trimmed by 5 bases and V by 7 bases; bases with no gene match: 10. The CDR3 extends over 14 amino acids. Germline V gene sequence: CDR1 MNHEY, CDR2 SVGAGI. The CDR3 spells CASTPTIGGETQYF. The CDR3 nucleotides are TGTGCCAGCACCCCGACTATCGGGGGGGAGACCCAGTACTTC.

This chain connects TRBV29-1 to TRBJ1-2; tentatively, D is TRBD1 (6 bases). The CDR3 runs 13 residues. Between the trimmed V and J ends, which lost 4 bases and 6 bases, there was a span of 15 bases. The germline gives CDR1 SQVTM, CDR2 ANQGSEA. CDR3 DNA sequence: TGCAGCGTTGGGGGAGCAGGGGCAAATGGCTACACCTTC. It yields the protein CSVGGAGANGYTF. The full variable domain, its missing parts supplied by reference TRBV29-1 and TRBJ1-2, is SAVISQKPSRDICQRGTSLTIQCQVDSQVTMMFWYRQQPGQSLTLIATANQGSEATYESGFVIDKFPISRPNLTFSTLTVSNMSPEDSSIYLCSVGGAGANGYTFGSGTRLTVV.

The chain uses TRBV19 and TRBJ1-5; D is ambiguous. This CDR3 has 13 amino acids. Trimming pared 5 bases from V and 8 bases from J, leaving 13 bases between. Germline-derived CDR1 and CDR2 are LNHDA and SQIVND (reference sequence). In DNA form, the CDR3 reads TGTGCCAGTAGTTCCTCTGGGCGGGAGCCCCAGCATTTT. Its protein product is CASSSSGREPQHF.

The V and J genes are TRBV6-6 and TRBJ2-2, with D hard to call. The V end was cut by 2 bases, the J end by 4 bases, with 5 bases between. The CDR3 loop spans 13 amino acids. CDR1 and CDR2 (germline): MNHNY, SVGAGI (reference sequence). Here the CDR3 DNA reads TGTGCCAGCAGTTACGGCAGCACCGGGGAGCTGTTTTTT. Translating gives CASSYGSTGELFF.

V and J are TRBV4-1 and TRBJ1-3; D gene ambiguous. Germline V lookup: CDR1 MGHRA, CDR2 YSYEKL. The CDR3 covers 16 residues. V was clipped by 1 base and J by 0 bases, with 10 bases between them. In DNA, the CDR3 is TGCGCCAGCAGCCAAGGTCGACAAAGCTCTGGAAACACCATATATTTT. This translates into CASSQGRQSSGNTIYF.

This clone turned up a few times. The genes are TRBV7-3 and TRBJ2-7, with TRBD2 matching 8 bases. Looked up from germline, CDR1 is SGHTA and CDR2 is FQGTGA. V gave up 5 bases and J gave up 4 bases; unmatched junction bases: 10. The CDR3 has 15 amino acids. CDR3 bases: TGTGCCAGCAGCCGTTCGGCGGGGGGCGGTTACGAGCAGTACTTC. Protein sequence: CASSRSAGGGYEQYF. Using reference TRBV7-3 and TRBJ2-7 for the parts outside the CDR3, the full variable domain is GAGVSQTPSNKVTEKGKYVELRCDPISGHTALYWYRQSLGQGPEFLIYFQGTGAADDSGLPNDRFFAVRPEGSVSTLKIQRTERGDSAVYLCASSRSAGGGYEQYFGPGTRLTVT.

This chain joins TRBV7-9 and TRBJ2-7; D ambiguous. The CDR3 is 15 amino acids. The germline CDR1 and CDR2 sequences are SEHNR and FQNEAQ (reference sequence). V lost 3 bases to trimming and J lost 1 base, with 13 bases between them. This CDR3 is CASSFRQTLSYEQYF. CDR3 coding DNA: TGTGCCAGCAGCTTTCGCCAGACCCTTTCCTACGAGCAGTACTTC.

As regards this clone: Other DNA sequences of this sample code for an identical CDR3. This sequence joins TRBV5-6 and TRBJ2-6, with D hard to call. The V end lost 4 bases, the J end lost 0 bases, and 2 bases lay between the germline ends. Germline lookup yields CDR1 SGHDT and CDR2 YYEEEE. The CDR3 spans 13 residues. The CDR3 coding sequence is TGTGCCAGCAGCCTCTCTGGGGCCAACGTCCTGACTTTC. Translating gives CASSLSGANVLTF.

This chain uses TRBV30 with TRBJ1-1; D may be TRBD1 (6 bases). Germline V gene lookup returns CDR1 GTSNPN and CDR2 SVGIG (reference sequence). V was shortened by 4 bases and J by 2 bases, with 11 bases between the two germline ends. The CDR3 runs 13 residues. CDR3 nucleotides: TGTGCCTGGATGTTAGGGGGAAACACTGAAGCTTTCTTT. Protein: CAWMLGGNTEAFF.

This chain uses TRBV7-9 with TRBJ2-5, with unresolved D. The germline V and J ends were trimmed by 1 base and 1 base, with 10 bases remaining between them. This CDR3 is built from 15 residues. From germline, CDR1 is SEHNR and CDR2 FQNEAQ (reference sequence). The DNA of the CDR3 is TGTGCCAGCAGCTTAGACGGTCCCGCCCAAGAGACCCAGTACTTC. Translating it yields CASSLDGPAQETQYF.

This CDR3 is CASRGGAPYGYTF. The DNA of the CDR3 is TGTGCCAGCAGGGGTGGGGCTCCCTATGGCTACACCTTC. The chain recombines TRBV27 with TRBJ1-2, with a possible D match to TRBD1 (5 bases). From germline, CDR1 is MNHEY and CDR2 SMNVEV (reference sequence). The length of the CDR3 is 13 residues. Between the trimmed V and J ends, which lost 6 bases and 4 bases, there was a span of 12 bases.

CDR3 in DNA: TGTGCCTATAGCGGGGGGGCTACAGATACGCAGTATTTT. It translates to CAYSGGATDTQYF. This sequence joins TRBV30 and TRBJ2-3; 11 nucleotides agree with TRBD2. In germline, CDR1 is GTSNPN, CDR2 SVGIG (reference sequence). The CDR3 runs 13 residues. Trimming cost V 7 bases and J 3 bases; bases outside gene matches: 3.

The genes are TRBV15 and TRBJ1-4; D remains unclear. V lost 8 bases and J lost 2, with 12 bases in between. Looked up from germline, CDR1 is LNHNV and CDR2 is YYDKDF (reference sequence). This CDR3 region has 14 residues. This chain's CDR3 is CATSGSPTNEKLFF. CDR3 bases: TGTGCCACCTCGGGGTCGCCGACTAATGAAAAACTGTTTTTT. Drawing the rest from reference TRBV15 and TRBJ1-4, the complete variable domain is DAMVIQNPRYQVTQFGKPVTLSCSQTLNHNVMYWYQQKSSQAPKLLFHYYDKDFNNEADTPDNFQSRRPNTSFCFLDIRSPGLGDTAMYLCATSGSPTNEKLFFGSGTQLSVL.